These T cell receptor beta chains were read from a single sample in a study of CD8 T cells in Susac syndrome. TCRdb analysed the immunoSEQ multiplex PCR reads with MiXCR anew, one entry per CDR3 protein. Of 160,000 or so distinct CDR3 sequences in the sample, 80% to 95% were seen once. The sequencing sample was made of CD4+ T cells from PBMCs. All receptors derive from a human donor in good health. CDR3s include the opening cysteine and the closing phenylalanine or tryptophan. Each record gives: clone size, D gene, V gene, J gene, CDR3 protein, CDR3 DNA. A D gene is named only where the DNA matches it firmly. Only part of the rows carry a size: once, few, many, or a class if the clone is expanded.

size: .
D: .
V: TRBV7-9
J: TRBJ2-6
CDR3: CASRDSGANVLTF
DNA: TGTGCCAGCAGGGACTCTGGGGCCAACGTCCTGACTTTC

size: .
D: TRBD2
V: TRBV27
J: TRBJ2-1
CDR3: CASSFSLAGGRNEQFF
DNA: TGTGCCAGCAGTTTTTCGCTAGCGGGGGGGCGGAATGAGCAGTTCTTC

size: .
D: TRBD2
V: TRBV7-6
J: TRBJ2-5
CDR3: CASSLGPSGAPETQYF
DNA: TGTGCCAGCAGCTTAGGTCCTAGCGGGGCCCCCGAGACCCAGTACTTC

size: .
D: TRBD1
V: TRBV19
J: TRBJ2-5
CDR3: CASRRQGDETQYF
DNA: TGTGCCAGTAGGAGACAGGGGGACGAGACCCAGTACTTC

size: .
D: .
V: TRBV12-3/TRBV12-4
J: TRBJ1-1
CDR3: CASRPDKPNTEAFF
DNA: TGTGCCAGCAGACCCGACAAACCGAACACTGAAGCTTTCTTT

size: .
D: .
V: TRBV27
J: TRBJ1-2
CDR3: CASSPRGANIYGYTF
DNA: TGTGCCAGCAGTCCCCGGGGGGCTAACATCTATGGCTACACCTTC

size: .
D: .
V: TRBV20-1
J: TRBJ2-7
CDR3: CSARTGSSYEQYF
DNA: TGCAGTGCTAGAACAGGGAGCTCCTACGAGCAGTACTTC

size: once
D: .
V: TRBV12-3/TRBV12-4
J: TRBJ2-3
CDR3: CASSFSRSTDTQYF
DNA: TGTGCCAGCAGTTTTTCCAGGTCAACAGATACGCAGTATTTT

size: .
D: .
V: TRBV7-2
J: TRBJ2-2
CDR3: CASSPLPNTGELFF
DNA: TGTGCCAGCAGCCCCTTACCGAACACCGGGGAGCTGTTTTTT

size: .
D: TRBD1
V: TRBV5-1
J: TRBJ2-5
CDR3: CASSLTGGETQYF
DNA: TGCGCCAGCAGCTTGACAGGGGGAGAGACCCAGTACTTC

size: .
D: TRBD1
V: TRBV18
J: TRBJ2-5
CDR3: CASSPPTGSQETQYF
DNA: TGTGCCAGCTCACCACCGACAGGGTCGCAAGAGACCCAGTACTTC

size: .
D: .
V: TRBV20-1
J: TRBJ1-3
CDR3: CSARDTSRGYRSGNTIYF
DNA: TGCAGTGCAAGGGACACCAGTAGAGGTTACCGCTCTGGAAACACCATATATTTT

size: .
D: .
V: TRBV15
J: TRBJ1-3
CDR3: CATSRDRDTLSGNTIYF
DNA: TGTGCCACCAGCAGAGACCGGGACACCCTCTCTGGAAACACCATATATTTT

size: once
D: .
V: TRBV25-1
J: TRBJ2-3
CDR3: CASSRGHRTDTQYF
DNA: TGTGCCAGCAGTCGTGGTCATCGCACAGATACGCAGTATTTT

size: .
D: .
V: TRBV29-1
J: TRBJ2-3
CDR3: CSVVSGSISDTQYF
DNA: TGCAGCGTTGTATCGGGATCTATCTCGGATACGCAGTATTTT

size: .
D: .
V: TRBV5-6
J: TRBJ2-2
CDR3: CASSSALGLPLNTGELFF
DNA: TGTGCCAGCAGCTCAGCCCTGGGCCTACCCTTAAACACCGGGGAGCTGTTTTTT

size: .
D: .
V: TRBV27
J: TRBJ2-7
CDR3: CASSDSPGDGYEQYF
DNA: TGTGCCAGCAGTGATTCCCCGGGAGACGGCTACGAGCAGTACTTC

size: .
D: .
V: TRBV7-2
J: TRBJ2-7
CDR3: CASSRTVGGSYEQYF
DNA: TGTGCCAGCAGCCGTACGGTTGGGGGCTCCTACGAGCAGTACTTC

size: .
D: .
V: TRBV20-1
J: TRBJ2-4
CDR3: CSARDPSKNIQYF
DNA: TGCAGTGCTAGAGACCCTTCCAAAAACATTCAGTACTTC

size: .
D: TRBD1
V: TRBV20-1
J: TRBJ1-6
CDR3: CSAVTGTGGSPLHF
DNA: TGCAGTGCGGTAACCGGGACAGGGGGTTCACCCCTCCACTTT

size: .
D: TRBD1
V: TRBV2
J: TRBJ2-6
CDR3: CASGRDRVLWANVLTF
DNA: TGTGCCAGCGGCCGGGACAGGGTATTGTGGGCCAACGTCCTGACTTTC

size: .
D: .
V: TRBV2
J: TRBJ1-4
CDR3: CATPGQGGEKLFF
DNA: TGTGCCACCCCTGGGCAGGGAGGTGAAAAACTGTTTTTT

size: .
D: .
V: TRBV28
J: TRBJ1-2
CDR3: CASSLYFVGPKFPGYTF
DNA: TGTGCCAGCAGTTTATATTTCGTGGGGCCTAAGTTCCCGGGCTACACCTTC

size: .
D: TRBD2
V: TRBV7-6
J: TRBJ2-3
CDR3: CASSLAAGGQGDTQYF
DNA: TGTGCCAGCAGCTTAGCGGCGGGGGGGCAGGGAGATACGCAGTATTTT

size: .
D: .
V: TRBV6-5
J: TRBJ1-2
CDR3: CASSYRGLYGYTF
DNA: TGTGCCAGCAGTTACCGGGGGCTGTATGGCTACACCTTC

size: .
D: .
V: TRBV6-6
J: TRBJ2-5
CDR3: CASRMRGLTETQYF
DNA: TGTGCCAGCAGAATGAGGGGGTTAACGGAGACCCAGTACTTC

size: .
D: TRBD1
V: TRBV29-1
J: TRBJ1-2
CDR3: CSVAATGGTGYTF
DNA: TGCAGCGTTGCCGCGACAGGGGGGACGGGCTACACCTTC

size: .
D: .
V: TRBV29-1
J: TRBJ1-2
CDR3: CSVGGGLYGYTF
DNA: TGCAGCGTTGGCGGAGGGTTATATGGCTACACCTTC

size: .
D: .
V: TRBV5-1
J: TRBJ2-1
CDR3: CASSGTVPEGNEQFF
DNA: TGCGCCAGCAGCGGGACGGTCCCTGAGGGCAATGAGCAGTTCTTC

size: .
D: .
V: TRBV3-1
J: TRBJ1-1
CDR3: CASSHRQWNTEAFF
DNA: TGTGCCAGCAGCCATAGACAGTGGAACACTGAAGCTTTCTTT

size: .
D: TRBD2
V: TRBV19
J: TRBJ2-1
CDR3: CASSMELAVYNEQFF
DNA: TGTGCCAGTAGTATGGAACTAGCGGTCTACAATGAGCAGTTCTTC

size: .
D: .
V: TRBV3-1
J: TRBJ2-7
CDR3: CASSTRQSYEQYF
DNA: TGTGCCAGCAGCACCCGACAGTCCTACGAGCAGTACTTC

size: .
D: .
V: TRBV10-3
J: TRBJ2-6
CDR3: CAISLPSSGANVLTF
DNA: TGTGCCATCAGCTTACCCAGCTCTGGGGCCAACGTCCTGACTTTC

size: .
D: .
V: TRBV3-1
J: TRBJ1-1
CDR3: CASSQGTGKTEAFF
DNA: TGTGCCAGCAGCCAAGGGACTGGGAAAACTGAAGCTTTCTTT

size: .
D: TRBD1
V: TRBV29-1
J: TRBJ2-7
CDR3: CSARTGGNEQYF
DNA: TGCAGCGCGCGGACAGGGGGCAATGAGCAGTACTTC

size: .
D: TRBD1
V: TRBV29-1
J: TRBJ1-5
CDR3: CSVEEGTGQPQHF
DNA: TGCAGCGTTGAAGAGGGGACAGGCCAGCCCCAGCATTTT

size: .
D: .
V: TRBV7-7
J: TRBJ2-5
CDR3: CASSPGHGMETQYF
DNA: TGTGCCAGCAGCCCGGGACACGGTATGGAGACCCAGTACTTC

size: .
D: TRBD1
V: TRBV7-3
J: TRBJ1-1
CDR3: CASSTKAPGTGDNEAFF
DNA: TGTGCCAGCAGCACTAAAGCGCCCGGGACAGGGGATAATGAAGCTTTCTTT

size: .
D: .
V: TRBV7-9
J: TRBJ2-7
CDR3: CASSSRSGDHEQYF
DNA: TGTGCCAGCAGCTCACGGTCCGGGGACCACGAGCAGTACTTC

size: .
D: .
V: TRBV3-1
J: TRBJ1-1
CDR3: CASSLGFRDTEAFF
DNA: TGTGCCAGCAGCCTGGGGTTTAGGGACACTGAAGCTTTCTTT

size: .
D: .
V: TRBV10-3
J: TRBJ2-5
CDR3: CAISESPGQGTQYF
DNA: TGTGCCATCAGTGAGTCGCCGGGGCAAGGGACCCAGTACTTC

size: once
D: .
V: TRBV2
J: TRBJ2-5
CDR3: CASSELVGGETQYF
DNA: TGTGCCAGCAGTGAGTTGGTGGGGGGAGAGACCCAGTACTTC

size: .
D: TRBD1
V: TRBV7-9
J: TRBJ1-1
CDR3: CASSSTPAGGTEAFF
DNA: TGTGCCAGCAGCTCTACGCCCGCAGGGGGCACTGAAGCTTTCTTT

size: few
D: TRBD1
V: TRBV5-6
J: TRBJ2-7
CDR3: CASSDGTGDEQYF
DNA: TGTGCCAGCAGCGACGGGACAGGGGACGAGCAGTACTTC

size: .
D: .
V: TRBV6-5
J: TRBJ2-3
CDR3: CASSYDGHNTQYF
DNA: TGTGCCAGCAGTTACGATGGGCATAATACGCAGTATTTT

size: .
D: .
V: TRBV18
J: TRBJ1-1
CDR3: CASSPLHGGTEAFF
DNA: TGTGCCAGCTCACCACTACACGGAGGCACTGAAGCTTTCTTT

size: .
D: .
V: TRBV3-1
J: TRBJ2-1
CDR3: CASSLQGPNEQFF
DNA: TGTGCCAGCAGCCTACAGGGTCCCAATGAGCAGTTCTTC

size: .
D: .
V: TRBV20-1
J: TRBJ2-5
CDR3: CSASQALETQYF
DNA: TGCAGTGCTAGTCAAGCGTTGGAGACCCAGTACTTC